What follows describes a single T cell receptor beta chain. The antigen remains unidentified. The time point here: newly diagnosed, previously untreated cHL patient sample. Peripheral samples used as comparators were newly diagnosed, untreated classical Hodgkin lymphoma PBMCs. This sample stems from a study of PD-1 blockade in classical Hodgkin lymphoma. Measured with immunoSEQ multiplex PCR; TCRdb has only the in-frame clones, and not every one. The table records some 28,000 clones, approximately 93% of them present only once. General study results and limits: Whatever underlies the repertoire differences (possibly disease activity or prior therapy) remains undefined. Reports described newly diagnosed patients as having lower baseline TCR diversity than healthy donors.

The CDR3 consists of 11 residues. V lost 4 bases to trimming and J lost 6 bases, with 5 bases between them. Germline CDR1 reads MNHEY; CDR2 reads SVGAGI. Source material: peripheral blood mononuclear cells (PBMCs). The V and J genes are TRBV6-5 and TRBJ2-3; D is uncertain. This sequence originates from a human donor with classical Hodgkin lymphoma. The CDR3 DNA sequence: TGTGCCAGCAGTTTCTTGGATACGCAGTATTTT. Its translation is CASSFLDTQYF.